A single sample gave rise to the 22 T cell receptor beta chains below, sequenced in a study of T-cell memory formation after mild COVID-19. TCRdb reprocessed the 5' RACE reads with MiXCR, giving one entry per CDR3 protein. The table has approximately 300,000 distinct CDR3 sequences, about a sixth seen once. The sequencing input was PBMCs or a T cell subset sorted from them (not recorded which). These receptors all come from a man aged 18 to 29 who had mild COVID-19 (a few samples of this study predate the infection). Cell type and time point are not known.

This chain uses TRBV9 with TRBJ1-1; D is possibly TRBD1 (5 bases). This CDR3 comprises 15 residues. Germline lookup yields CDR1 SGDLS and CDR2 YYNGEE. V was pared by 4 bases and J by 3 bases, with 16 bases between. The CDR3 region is CASSQLEQGDTEAFF. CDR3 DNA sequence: TGTGCCAGCAGCCAACTCGAGCAGGGAGACACTGAAGCTTTCTTT.

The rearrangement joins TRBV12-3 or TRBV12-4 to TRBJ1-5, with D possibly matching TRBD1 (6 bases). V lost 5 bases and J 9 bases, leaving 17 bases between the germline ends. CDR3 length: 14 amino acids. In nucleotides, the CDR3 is TGTGCCAGCAGTACCGACAGGAGGGGTTCGCCCCAGCATTTT. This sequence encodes CASSTDRRGSPQHF.

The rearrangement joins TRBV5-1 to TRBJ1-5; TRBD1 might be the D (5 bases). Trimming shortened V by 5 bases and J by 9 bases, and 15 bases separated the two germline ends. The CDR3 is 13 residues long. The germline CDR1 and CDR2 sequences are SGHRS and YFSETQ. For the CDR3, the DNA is TGCGCCAGCAGTTATTTGGGGGATGCGCCCCAGCATTTT. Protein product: CASSYLGDAPQHF. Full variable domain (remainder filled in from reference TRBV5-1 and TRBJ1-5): KAGVTQTPRYLIKTRGQQVTLSCSPISGHRSVSWYQQTPGQGLQFLFEYFSETQRNKGNFPGRFSGRQFSNSRSEMNVSTLELGDSALYLCASSYLGDAPQHFGDGTRLSIL.

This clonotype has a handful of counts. The CDR3 here is CSARAGDLYGYTF. CDR3 sequence (DNA): TGCAGTGCTAGGGCCGGGGATCTCTATGGCTACACCTTC. The rearrangement joins TRBV20-1 to TRBJ1-2; D gene ambiguous. Germline V lookup: CDR1 DFQATT, CDR2 SNEGSKA (reference sequence). The V gene lost 3 bases and the J gene lost 4 bases, with 12 bases spanning the gap. This CDR3 comprises 13 residues.

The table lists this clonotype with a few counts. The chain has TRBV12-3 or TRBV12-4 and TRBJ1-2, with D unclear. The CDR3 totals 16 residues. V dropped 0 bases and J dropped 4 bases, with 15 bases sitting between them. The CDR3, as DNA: TGTGCCAGCAGTTTAGCCCCCGGACGAGATTCCTATGGCTACACCTTC. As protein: CASSLAPGRDSYGYTF.

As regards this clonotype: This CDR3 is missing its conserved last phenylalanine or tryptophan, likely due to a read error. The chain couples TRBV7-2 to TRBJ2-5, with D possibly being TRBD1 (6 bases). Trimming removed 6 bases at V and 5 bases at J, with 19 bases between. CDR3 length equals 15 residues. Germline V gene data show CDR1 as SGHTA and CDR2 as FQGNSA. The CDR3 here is CASRQRGLTGETQYL. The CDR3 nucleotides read TGTGCCAGCAGGCAAAGGGGCCTCACAGGGGAGACCCAGTACTTA.

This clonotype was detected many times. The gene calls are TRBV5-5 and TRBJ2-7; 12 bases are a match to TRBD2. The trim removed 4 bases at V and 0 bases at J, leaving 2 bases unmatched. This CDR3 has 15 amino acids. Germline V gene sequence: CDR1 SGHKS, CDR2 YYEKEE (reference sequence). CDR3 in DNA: TGTGCCAGCAGCCGGACTAGCGGGGACTCCTACGAGCAGTACGTC. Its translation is CASSRTSGDSYEQYV.

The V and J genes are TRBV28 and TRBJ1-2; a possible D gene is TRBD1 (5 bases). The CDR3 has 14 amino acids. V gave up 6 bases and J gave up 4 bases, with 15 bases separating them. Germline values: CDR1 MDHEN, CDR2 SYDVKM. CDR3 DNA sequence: TGTGCCAGCAGCAGTCCCTTCGGGGGCTATGGCTACACCTTC. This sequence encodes CASSSPFGGYGYTF.

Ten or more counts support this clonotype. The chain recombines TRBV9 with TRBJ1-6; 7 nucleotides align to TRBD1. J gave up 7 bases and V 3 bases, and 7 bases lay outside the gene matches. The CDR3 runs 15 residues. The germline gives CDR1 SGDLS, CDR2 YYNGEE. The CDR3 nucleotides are TGTGCCAGCAGCGCTGGGGACAGCCTCAATTCACCCCTCCACTTT. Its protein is CASSAGDSLNSPLHF.

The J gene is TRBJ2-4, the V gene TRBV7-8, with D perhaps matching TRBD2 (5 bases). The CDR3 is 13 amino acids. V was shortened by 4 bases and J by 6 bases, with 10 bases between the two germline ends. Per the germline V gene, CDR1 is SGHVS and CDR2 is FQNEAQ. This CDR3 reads CASSSYRGNIQYF. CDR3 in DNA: TGTGCCAGCAGCTCCTACCGGGGAAACATTCAGTACTTC.

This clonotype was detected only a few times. The CDR3 nucleotides are TGTGCCAGCAGCCCGTGGGGAAGCGGGGTGAGCTCCTACAATGAGCAGTTCTTC. It translates to CASSPWGSGVSSYNEQFF. This chain joins TRBV7-9 and TRBJ2-1; TRBD2 agrees at 7 bases. Germline assignment: CDR1 SEHNR and CDR2 FQNEAQ (reference sequence). After removal of 5 bases from V and 0 bases from J, the junction contained 13 bases not matched to a gene. The CDR3 is 18 residues long.

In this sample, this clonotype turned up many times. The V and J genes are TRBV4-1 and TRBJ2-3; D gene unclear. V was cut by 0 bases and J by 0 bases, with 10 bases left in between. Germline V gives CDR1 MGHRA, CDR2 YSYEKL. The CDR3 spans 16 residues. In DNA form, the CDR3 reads TGCGCCAGCAGCCAAGAGGCAGCGCCTAGCACAGATACGCAGTATTTT. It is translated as CASSQEAAPSTDTQYF.

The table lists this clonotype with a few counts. CDR3 nucleotides: TGCGCCAGCAGCCTTCGAGCGGGGGGAACCTACAATGAGCAGTTCTTC. Protein sequence: CASSLRAGGTYNEQFF. The V call is TRBV4-1, the J call TRBJ2-1, with TRBD2 matching over 9 bases. Losses at the gene ends were 4 bases for V and 2 bases for J; bases not matched to a gene: 6. Germline CDR1 MGHRA, CDR2 YSYEKL. The CDR3 totals 16 residues.

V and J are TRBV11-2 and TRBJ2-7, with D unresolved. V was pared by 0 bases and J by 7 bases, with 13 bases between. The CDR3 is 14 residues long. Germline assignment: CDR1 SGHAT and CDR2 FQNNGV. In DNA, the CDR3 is TGTGCCAGCAGCTTAGAGGTCAAAGTCGGGGAGCAGTACTTC. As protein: CASSLEVKVGEQYF.

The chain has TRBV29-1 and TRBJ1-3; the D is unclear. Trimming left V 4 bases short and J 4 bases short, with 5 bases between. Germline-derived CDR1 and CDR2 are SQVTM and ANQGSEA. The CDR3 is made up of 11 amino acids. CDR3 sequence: CSVGQGNTIYF. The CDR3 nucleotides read TGCAGCGTTGGGCAGGGAAACACCATATATTTT.

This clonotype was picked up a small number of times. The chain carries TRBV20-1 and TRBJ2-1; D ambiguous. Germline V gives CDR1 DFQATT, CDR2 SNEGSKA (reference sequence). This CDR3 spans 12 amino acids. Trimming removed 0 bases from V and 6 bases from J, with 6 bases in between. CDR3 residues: CSAREFRNEQFF. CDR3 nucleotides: TGCAGTGCTAGAGAGTTTCGCAATGAGCAGTTCTTC.

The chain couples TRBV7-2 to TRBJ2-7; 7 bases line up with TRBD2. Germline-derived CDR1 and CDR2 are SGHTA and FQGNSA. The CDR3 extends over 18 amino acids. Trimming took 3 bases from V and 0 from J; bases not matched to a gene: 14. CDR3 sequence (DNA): TGTGCCAGCAGCTTCCGTTACGCCCGTCCTAGCGGCTCCTACGAGCAGTACTTC. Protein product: CASSFRYARPSGSYEQYF.

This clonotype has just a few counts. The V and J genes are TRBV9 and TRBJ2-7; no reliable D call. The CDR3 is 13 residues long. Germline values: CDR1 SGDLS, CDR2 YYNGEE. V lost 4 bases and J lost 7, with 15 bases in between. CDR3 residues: CASSPPSTREQYF. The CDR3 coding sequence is TGTGCCAGCAGCCCCCCATCCACCCGGGAGCAGTACTTC.

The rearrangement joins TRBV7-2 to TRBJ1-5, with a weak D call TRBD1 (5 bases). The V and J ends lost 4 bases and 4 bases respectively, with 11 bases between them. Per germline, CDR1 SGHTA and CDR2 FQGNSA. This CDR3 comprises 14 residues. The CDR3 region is CASSSRGGNQPQHF. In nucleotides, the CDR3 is TGTGCCAGCAGCTCGCGGGGGGGAAATCAGCCCCAGCATTTT.

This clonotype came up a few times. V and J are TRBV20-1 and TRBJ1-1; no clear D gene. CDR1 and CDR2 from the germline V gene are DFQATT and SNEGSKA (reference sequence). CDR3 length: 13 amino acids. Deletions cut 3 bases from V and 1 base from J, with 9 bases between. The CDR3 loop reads CSASYGTNTEAFF. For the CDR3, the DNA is TGCAGTGCTAGTTACGGTACGAACACTGAAGCTTTCTTT.

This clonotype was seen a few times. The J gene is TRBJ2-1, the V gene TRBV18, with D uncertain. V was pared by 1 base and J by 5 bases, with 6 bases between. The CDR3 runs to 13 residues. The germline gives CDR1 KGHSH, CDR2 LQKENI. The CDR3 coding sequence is TGTGCCAGCTCACCACTCGTAGACAATGAGCAGTTCTTC. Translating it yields CASSPLVDNEQFF. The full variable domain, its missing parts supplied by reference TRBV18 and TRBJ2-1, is NAGVMQNPRHLVRRRGQEARLRCSPMKGHSHVYWYRQLPEEGLKFMVYLQKENIIDESGMPKERFSAEFPKEGPSILRIQQVVRGDSAAYFCASSPLVDNEQFFGPGTRLTVL.

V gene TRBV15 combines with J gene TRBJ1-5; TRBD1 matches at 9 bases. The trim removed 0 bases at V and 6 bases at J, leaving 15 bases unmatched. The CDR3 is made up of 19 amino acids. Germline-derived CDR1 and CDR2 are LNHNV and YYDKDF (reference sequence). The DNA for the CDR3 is TGTGCCACCAGCAGAGACGCACCCTCGGGACAGGGTAAGGTTCAGCCCCAGCATTTT. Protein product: CATSRDAPSGQGKVQPQHF.